By share, the clone carrying this TCR beta chain ranks as medium-sized. Its antigen is unknown. The V end was cut by 5 bases, the J end by 5 bases, with 21 bases between. The length of the CDR3 is 15 residues. Germline-derived CDR1 and CDR2 are DFQATT and SNEGSKA (reference sequence). The data derive from a study of metastatic and nonmetastatic thyroid tumors. Study in general: Repertoire comparisons spanned blood and tumor or nodule tissue from malignant and benign thyroid patients.

Thyroid surgery took place with no prior treatment in any patient. Authors' analysis steps: To classify distant metastasis in papillary thyroid cancer, a model was built from CDR3 differences across clinicopathological groups. MiXCR reprocessed the PCR reads for TCRdb. For this entry, the V and J calls and clone size follow TCRdb and not the study's own pipeline. Seen here are 30,000 to 35,000 clones, roughly 15% observed once, and the top ten hold around 3.1%. Study results and caveats: It was reported that TCR beta diversity was significantly higher in malignant thyroid tumors than benign nodules, in blood and tumor.

Specimen: blood. This clonotype was obtained from a female donor with papillary thyroid cancer or a benign thyroid nodule (not recorded which). Some clones in this sample may be carry-over from other donors' samples. This chain links TRBV20-1 with TRBJ1-2; no definite D call. The DNA of the CDR3 is TGCAGTGCTGGAAGGCCGGGCGGCCGAAGGTATGGCTACACCTTC. It specifies CSAGRPGGRRYGYTF.